This is a list of T cell receptor beta chains from one sample in a study of regulatory T cells in long-lasting Graves disease. TCRdb reprocessed the multiplex PCR reads with MiXCR, giving one entry per CDR3 protein. Altogether a few hundred thousand distinct CDR3 sequences are present, 20% to 25% being singletons, with the ten largest covering approximately 28%. Here the sequenced sample was peripheral blood mononuclear cells (PBMCs), taken when the disease was refractory, from a patient treated with antithyroid drugs. These receptors all stem from a female donor with Graves disease. The CDR3 runs from the conserved cysteine through the conserved F or W. The order of the fields is J gene, clone size, D gene, V gene, CDR3 DNA, CDR3 protein. A D gene is named only where the DNA matches it firmly. Rows give clone size only sometimes, using once, few, many, or a class for an expanded clone.

TRBJ2-7,few,.,TRBV10-3,TGTGCCAACTGGGACCCGCGGGCGAACGAGCAGTACTTC,CANWDPRANEQYF
TRBJ1-4,.,TRBD1,TRBV5-1,TGCGCCAGCAGCTTCGGACAGGGGACAACTAATGAAAAACTGTTTTTT,CASSFGQGTTNEKLFF
TRBJ2-3,.,TRBD2,TRBV10-3,TGTGCCATCAGTGATTATACGGCGGGAGGGCAAGATACGCAGTATTTT,CAISDYTAGGQDTQYF
TRBJ2-2,.,.,TRBV30,TGTGCCTGGAGTAGGGTGAACACCGGGGAGCTGTTTTTT,CAWSRVNTGELFF
TRBJ1-1,few,.,TRBV20-1,TGCAGTGCTAGACCTGGGAATAAGGCTGAAGCTTTCTTT,CSARPGNKAEAFF
TRBJ1-2,many,.,TRBV28,TGTGCCAGCAGTCTATACCCCGGGGGCGGCTACACCTTC,CASSLYPGGGYTF
TRBJ2-5,few,.,TRBV24-1,TGTGCCACCAGTGACCGGGGAGGAGAGACCCAGTACTTC,CATSDRGGETQYF
TRBJ2-7,many,.,TRBV6-5,TGTGCCAGCAGTTACATCGGACTAACCTTGGAGCAGTACTTC,CASSYIGLTLEQYF
TRBJ1-2,.,.,TRBV14,TGTGCCAGCAGCCTGCGAGGTAGTGGGTCTAACTATGGCTACACCTTC,CASSLRGSGSNYGYTF
TRBJ1-6,.,.,TRBV7-8,TGTGCCAGCAGCGTGTCGCCCGAGAGGGGTAGACCCCTCCACTTT,CASSVSPERGRPLHF
TRBJ2-7,few,.,TRBV7-9,TGTGCCAGCAGCCCCCCCGTCTACTACGAGCAGTACTTC,CASSPPVYYEQYF
TRBJ2-1,.,TRBD2,TRBV28,TGTGCCAGCAGTTTCACGGGACTAGCGGGAGGAAATGAGCAGTTCTTC,CASSFTGLAGGNEQFF
TRBJ2-7,.,.,TRBV27,TGTGCCAGCAGTTTAGTGGACAGAGCCTACGAGCAGTACTTC,CASSLVDRAYEQYF
TRBJ1-2,.,.,TRBV28,TGTGCCAGCATCCACCCTCGGGGGGGAAGCTATGGCTACACCTTC,CASIHPRGGSYGYTF
TRBJ2-5,.,.,TRBV20-1,TGCAGTGCTAGAGAGGGGCTCCGGGGGAAGGAAGAGACCCAGTACTTC,CSAREGLRGKEETQYF
TRBJ1-6,few,TRBD1,TRBV7-9,TGTGCCAGCAGCCCGATGCCCAGGACAGGGTATGATTCACCCCTCCACTTT,CASSPMPRTGYDSPLHF
TRBJ2-7,few,TRBD2,TRBV6-1,TGTGCCAGCCTTCGGGGGGGATCTGGTTACTTC,CASLRGGSGYF
TRBJ2-5,many,.,TRBV7-8,TGTGCCAGCAGCCAGGTCGAGAGGGTAGAGACCCAGTACTTC,CASSQVERVETQYF
TRBJ2-2,once,TRBD2,TRBV20-1,TGCAGTGCCACGACTAGCGGGACTGGGGAGCTGTTTTTT,CSATTSGTGELFF
TRBJ1-4,.,TRBD1,TRBV6-1,TGTGCCAGCAGCCTAAGACAGGGTACTAATGAAAAACTGTTTTTT,CASSLRQGTNEKLFF
TRBJ1-1,.,.,TRBV19,TGTGCCAGTAGTATCGGTCCTGAAGCTTTCTTT,CASSIGPEAFF
TRBJ2-7,.,TRBD2,TRBV7-9,TGTGCCAGCAGCGCTAGCGGGAGTAGTGAGCAGTACTTC,CASSASGSSEQYF
TRBJ1-2,.,TRBD1,TRBV5-4,TGTGCCAGCAGCCAACGGTTAGGGACAGGAAACTATGGCTACACCTTC,CASSQRLGTGNYGYTF
TRBJ1-5,many,.,TRBV6-2/TRBV6-3,TGTGCCAGCAGTCCGGGACATCACCAGCCCCAGCATTTT,CASSPGHHQPQHF
TRBJ1-5,many,TRBD1,TRBV2,TGTGCCAGCGCCTGGGGACAGGGTAATCAGCCCCAGCATTTT,CASAWGQGNQPQHF
TRBJ1-1,.,.,TRBV20-1,TGCAGTGCTAGCGGGGTATTGAACACTGAAGCTTTCTTT,CSASGVLNTEAFF
TRBJ1-2,many,.,TRBV28,TGTGCCAGCAGTTTATCCCCGGGGGGTACGGATGGCTACACCTTC,CASSLSPGGTDGYTF
TRBJ1-1,.,TRBD1,TRBV30,TGTGCCCGATCCTATACAGGGGGCGCGGGAGAAGCTTTCTTT,CARSYTGGAGEAFF
TRBJ2-5,.,.,TRBV7-3,TGTGCCAGCAGCGGGACATCCTCCGCTTGGGAGACCCAGTACTTC,CASSGTSSAWETQYF
TRBJ2-5,many,TRBD1,TRBV12-5,TGTGCTAGTGGTTTGATGCCGGGACAGCCAAACCAAGAGACCCAGTACTTC,CASGLMPGQPNQETQYF
TRBJ1-1,.,.,TRBV29-1,TGCAGCGTCGCCACCTTCCAGGGCATGAGCACTGAAGCTTTCTTT,CSVATFQGMSTEAFF
TRBJ2-5,few,.,TRBV7-2,TGTGCCAGCAGCTGGGGGTTCCAAGAGACCCAGTACTTC,CASSWGFQETQYF
TRBJ2-7,.,.,TRBV5-1,TGCGCCAGCAGCTTAGCCCTGGGACACCGGGGCGGATACGAGCAGTACTTC,CASSLALGHRGGYEQYF
TRBJ2-5,.,.,TRBV7-3,TGTGCCAGCAGCCCGACCCGTGGGGAGACCCAGTACTTC,CASSPTRGETQYF
TRBJ2-7,many,TRBD1,TRBV20-1,TGCAGTGCTAGAGATGCCGGGACAGTTCACCCCGAGCAGTACTTC,CSARDAGTVHPEQYF
TRBJ1-2,many,TRBD1,TRBV2,TGTGCCAGCAGAAGGACAGGGTCCTATGGCTACACCTTC,CASRRTGSYGYTF
TRBJ2-7,few,.,TRBV6-1,TGTGCCAGCACTCGGGATACCTACTACGAGCAGTACTTC,CASTRDTYYEQYF
TRBJ2-7,.,.,TRBV7-9,TGTGCCAGCAGCTTAGAATTCGACGAGCAGTACTTC,CASSLEFDEQYF
TRBJ2-5,.,.,TRBV20-1,TGCAGTGCGAGGATAGCAGAGACCCAGTACTTC,CSARIAETQYF
TRBJ1-1,.,.,TRBV5-4,TGTGCCAGCAGCTCGCGGGCGGGCACTAGCACTGAAGCTTTCTTT,CASSSRAGTSTEAFF
TRBJ2-2,.,.,TRBV7-2,TGTGCCAGCAGCTCCGTTTTGTTGGGACCGAACACCGGGGAGCTGTTTTTT,CASSSVLLGPNTGELFF
TRBJ2-5,.,TRBD2,TRBV25-1,TGTGCCAGCAGTGAATTACGGGAGGGTACGCAGTACTTC,CASSELREGTQYF
TRBJ2-7,.,.,TRBV12-3/TRBV12-4,TGTGCCAGCGCCCTTAGGAACGTTGAAGGTTCCGAGCAGTACTTC,CASALRNVEGSEQYF
TRBJ1-2,many,.,TRBV3-1,TGTGCCAGCAGGCAGGGACAAAACTATGGCTACACCTTC,CASRQGQNYGYTF
TRBJ2-7,few,.,TRBV6-1,TGTGCCACCCAAACGACCGTCCCCGAGCAGTACTTC,CATQTTVPEQYF
TRBJ2-7,many,TRBD2,TRBV28,TGTGCCAGCATTGGGGCTAGCGGGACCAGGGAGCAGTACTTC,CASIGASGTREQYF
TRBJ2-2,few,.,TRBV5-6,TGTGCCAGCAGCTTGTGGCTAACCGGGGAGCTGTTTTTT,CASSLWLTGELFF
TRBJ2-7,many,.,TRBV6-5,TGTGCCAGCAGTTACGAGGGGACAACCTACGAGCAGTACTTC,CASSYEGTTYEQYF
TRBJ1-5,few,.,TRBV30,TGTGCCTGGAGTGTAATGGCCGGAGGATCTTTAAGTCAGCCCCAGCATTTT,CAWSVMAGGSLSQPQHF
TRBJ1-2,few,.,TRBV30,TGTGCCTGGACATGGGGGCAGGGCTATGGCTACACCTTC,CAWTWGQGYGYTF
TRBJ2-7,.,.,TRBV7-9,TGTGCCAGCAGCTTAGCGGGGGGATCGAAAGGCTACGAGCAGTACTTC,CASSLAGGSKGYEQYF
TRBJ2-5,.,.,TRBV29-1,TGCAGCGTTGAGAGGGGGGCCGGGGAGACCCAGTACTTC,CSVERGAGETQYF
TRBJ1-5,many,.,TRBV6-1,TGTGCCAGCAGTGACCCCGGGCAGCCCCAGCATTTT,CASSDPGQPQHF